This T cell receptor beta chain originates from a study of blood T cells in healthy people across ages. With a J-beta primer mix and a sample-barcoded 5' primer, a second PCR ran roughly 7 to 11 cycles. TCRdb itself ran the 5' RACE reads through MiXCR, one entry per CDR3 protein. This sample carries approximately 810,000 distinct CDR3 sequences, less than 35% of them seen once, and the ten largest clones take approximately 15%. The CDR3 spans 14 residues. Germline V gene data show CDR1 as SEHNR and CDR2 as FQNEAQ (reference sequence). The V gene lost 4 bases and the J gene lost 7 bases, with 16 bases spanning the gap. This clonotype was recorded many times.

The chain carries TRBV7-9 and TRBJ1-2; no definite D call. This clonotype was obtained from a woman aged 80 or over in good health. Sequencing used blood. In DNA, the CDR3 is TGTGCCAGCAGCTCATCGGGCGGCGTATCTGGCTACACCTTC. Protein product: CASSSSGGVSGYTF.